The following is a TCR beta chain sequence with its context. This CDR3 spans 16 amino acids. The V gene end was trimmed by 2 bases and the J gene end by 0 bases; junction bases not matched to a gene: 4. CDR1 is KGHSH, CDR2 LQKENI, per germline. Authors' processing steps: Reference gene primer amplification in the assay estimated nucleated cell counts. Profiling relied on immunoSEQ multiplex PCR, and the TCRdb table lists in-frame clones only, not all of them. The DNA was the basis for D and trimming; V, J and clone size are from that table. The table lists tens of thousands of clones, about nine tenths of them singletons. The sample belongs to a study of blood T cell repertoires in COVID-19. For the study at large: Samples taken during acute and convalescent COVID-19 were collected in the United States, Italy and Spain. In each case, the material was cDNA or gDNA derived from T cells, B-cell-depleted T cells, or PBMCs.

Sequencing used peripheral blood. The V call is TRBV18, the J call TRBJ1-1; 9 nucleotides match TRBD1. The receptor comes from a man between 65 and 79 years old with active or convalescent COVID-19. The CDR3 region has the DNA TGTGCCAGCTCACCAGCGACAGGGGGTATGAACACTGAAGCTTTCTTT. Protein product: CASSPATGGMNTEAFF.